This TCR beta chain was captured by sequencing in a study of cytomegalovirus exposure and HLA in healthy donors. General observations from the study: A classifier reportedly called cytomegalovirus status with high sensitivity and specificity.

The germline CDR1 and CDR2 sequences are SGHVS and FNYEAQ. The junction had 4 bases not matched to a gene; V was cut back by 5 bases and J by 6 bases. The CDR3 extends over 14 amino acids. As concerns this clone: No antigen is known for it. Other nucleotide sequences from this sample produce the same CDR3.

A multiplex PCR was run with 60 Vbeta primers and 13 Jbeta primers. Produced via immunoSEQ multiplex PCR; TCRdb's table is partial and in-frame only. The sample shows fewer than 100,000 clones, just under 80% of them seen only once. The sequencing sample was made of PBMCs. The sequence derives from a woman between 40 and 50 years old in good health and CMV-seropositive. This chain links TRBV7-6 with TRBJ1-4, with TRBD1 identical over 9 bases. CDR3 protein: CASSARTGDEKLFF. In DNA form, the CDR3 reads TGTGCCAGCAGCGCCCGGACAGGGGATGAAAAACTGTTTTTT.